This is a list of T cell receptor beta chains from one sample in a study of OX40 agonist ivuxolimab in advanced cancers. Libraries were prepared by immunoSEQ multiplex PCR; TCRdb keeps only in-frame clonotypes and omits some of them. The table lists 45,000 to 65,000 clones, roughly 87% of them singletons, with around 10% in the top ten. Sequencing was performed on CD4+ or CD8+ T cells sorted from blood, taken in a trial of the OX40 agonist ivuxolimab. The receptor source for this set is an adult with an advanced solid tumor such as melanoma, head and neck, liver or kidney cancer. CDR3s leave out the opening cysteine and the closing phenylalanine or tryptophan.

v_gene	len	j_gene	CDR3aa
TRBV19	10	TRBJ2-7	ASSDYKYEQY
TRBV13	12	TRBJ1-2	ASSQQGGGYGYT
TRBV6-6	14	TRBJ2-3	ASSYSSGGIGDTQY
TRBV27	19	TRBJ1-2	ASSVSGTRGLELLVNYGYT
TRBV19	9	TRBJ1-2	ASTNSYGYT
TRBV15	12	TRBJ2-3	ATSEGPGTDTQY
TRBV4-3	11	TRBJ2-1	ASSPDYYNEQF
TRBV19	11	TRBJ1-6	ASRQGGRSPLH
TRBV28	15	TRBJ2-3	ASRGLAEKLSTDTQY
TRBV20-1	9	TRBJ1-1	SASGTGEAF
TRBV4-1	13	TRBJ2-5	ASSSPGQGEETQY
TRBV7-5	12	TRBJ2-1	VRKWTGSGNEQF
TRBV7-9	12	TRBJ2-3	ASSTLAGWDTQY